Listed below are T cell receptor beta chains from one sample, sequenced in a study of T cells after yellow fever vaccination. Each CDR3 protein gets one entry after TCRdb re-called the 5' RACE reads with MiXCR. The sample carries a few hundred thousand distinct CDR3 sequences, 11% recorded once. Here the sequenced sample was PBMCs, taken on the day of the first yellow fever vaccination. These receptors were taken from a man between 18 and 35 years old who received the YFV17D yellow fever vaccine. CDR3s include the opening cysteine and the closing phenylalanine or tryptophan. The D gene is left open where the match is weak. Size values are once, few and many counts, or a class for expanded clones, and some rows have none.

v_gene: TRBV24-1; d_gene: TRBD1; abundance: .; j_gene: TRBJ2-3; CDR3aa: CATSDRVFTDTQYF; CDR3nt: TGTGCCACGAGCGACAGGGTCTTCACAGATACGCAGTATTTT
v_gene: TRBV7-3; d_gene: .; abundance: .; j_gene: TRBJ2-2; CDR3aa: CASRPTGASAGELFF; CDR3nt: TGTGCCAGCAGACCCACAGGGGCTAGCGCCGGGGAGCTGTTTTTT
v_gene: TRBV7-2; d_gene: .; abundance: few; j_gene: TRBJ2-3; CDR3aa: CASSRTGGLTDTQYF; CDR3nt: TGTGCCAGCAGCCGGACGGGGGGCCTCACAGATACGCAGTATTTT
v_gene: TRBV20-1; d_gene: .; abundance: .; j_gene: TRBJ1-3; CDR3aa: CSAHYPGNTIYF; CDR3nt: TGCAGTGCTCACTACCCCGGAAACACCATATATTTT
v_gene: TRBV30; d_gene: .; abundance: few; j_gene: TRBJ1-1; CDR3aa: CAWRKWIGGSTEAFF; CDR3nt: TGTGCCTGGAGAAAATGGATAGGCGGATCCACTGAAGCTTTCTTT
v_gene: TRBV7-6; d_gene: .; abundance: many; j_gene: TRBJ2-5; CDR3aa: CASSLLGSEETQYF; CDR3nt: TGTGCCAGCAGCTTACTCGGGAGTGAAGAGACCCAGTACTTC
v_gene: TRBV29-1; d_gene: .; abundance: .; j_gene: TRBJ2-5; CDR3aa: CSVVPGGLETQYF; CDR3nt: TGCAGCGTCGTACCCGGGGGGCTAGAGACCCAGTACTTC
v_gene: TRBV3-1; d_gene: .; abundance: .; j_gene: TRBJ1-5; CDR3aa: CASSSWTDGNQPQHF; CDR3nt: TGTGCCAGCAGCTCCTGGACAGATGGCAATCAGCCCCAGCATTTT
v_gene: TRBV4-2; d_gene: TRBD1; abundance: .; j_gene: TRBJ2-3; CDR3aa: CASSHDRAGQGPTDTQYF; CDR3nt: TGTGCCAGCAGCCATGATAGGGCGGGACAGGGTCCCACAGATACGCAGTATTTT
v_gene: TRBV11-2; d_gene: TRBD1; abundance: few; j_gene: TRBJ2-7; CDR3aa: CASSFPTGTGGSTFSYEQYF; CDR3nt: TGTGCCAGCAGCTTTCCGACCGGGACAGGGGGGTCCACATTCTCCTACGAGCAGTACTTC
v_gene: TRBV10-3; d_gene: TRBD2; abundance: .; j_gene: TRBJ2-3; CDR3aa: CAIRETSGGRDTQYF; CDR3nt: TGTGCCATCAGGGAAACTAGCGGGGGGAGAGATACGCAGTATTTT
v_gene: TRBV7-9; d_gene: .; abundance: few; j_gene: TRBJ1-1; CDR3aa: CASSLAGLFQAFF; CDR3nt: TGTGCCAGCAGCTTGGCGGGACTTTTCCAAGCTTTCTTT
v_gene: TRBV4-1; d_gene: .; abundance: few; j_gene: TRBJ2-2; CDR3aa: CASSQVEGYTGELFF; CDR3nt: TGCGCCAGCAGCCAAGTCGAAGGCTACACCGGGGAGCTGTTTTTT
v_gene: TRBV12-3/TRBV12-4; d_gene: .; abundance: few; j_gene: TRBJ1-4; CDR3aa: CASSSPPLNEKLFF; CDR3nt: TGTGCCAGCAGTTCCCCTCCCCTTAATGAAAAACTGTTTTTT
v_gene: TRBV5-1; d_gene: .; abundance: .; j_gene: TRBJ2-2; CDR3aa: CASRVRRELGGTGELFF; CDR3nt: TGCGCCAGCAGGGTCAGGAGGGAGCTCGGGGGCACCGGGGAGCTGTTTTTT
v_gene: TRBV27; d_gene: .; abundance: few; j_gene: TRBJ2-7; CDR3aa: CASSPLNGGGTYEQYF; CDR3nt: TGTGCCAGCAGTCCCCTTAACGGGGGCGGAACCTACGAGCAGTACTTC
v_gene: TRBV5-1; d_gene: TRBD1; abundance: .; j_gene: TRBJ2-5; CDR3aa: CASSSSTFRGLGETQYF; CDR3nt: TGCGCCAGCAGCTCTTCCACGTTCAGGGGGCTTGGGGAGACCCAGTACTTC
v_gene: TRBV20-1; d_gene: .; abundance: .; j_gene: TRBJ2-5; CDR3aa: CSAEGVRGGETQYF; CDR3nt: TGCAGTGCTGAGGGTGTCAGGGGGGGCGAGACCCAGTACTTC
v_gene: TRBV3-1; d_gene: .; abundance: few; j_gene: TRBJ2-1; CDR3aa: CASSQDTTGHEQFF; CDR3nt: TGTGCCAGCAGCCAAGATACGACTGGCCATGAGCAGTTCTTC
v_gene: TRBV12-3/TRBV12-4; d_gene: TRBD1; abundance: .; j_gene: TRBJ1-5; CDR3aa: CASTPTGGQPQHF; CDR3nt: TGTGCCAGCACCCCGACAGGGGGTCAGCCCCAGCATTTT
v_gene: TRBV7-8; d_gene: .; abundance: many; j_gene: TRBJ1-6; CDR3aa: CASSLDQGRGSPLHF; CDR3nt: TGTGCCAGCAGCTTAGATCAGGGGCGTGGGTCACCCCTCCACTTT
v_gene: TRBV10-3; d_gene: .; abundance: few; j_gene: TRBJ2-1; CDR3aa: CAISGGVSSYNEQFF; CDR3nt: TGTGCCATCAGTGGAGGTGTTAGCTCCTACAATGAGCAGTTCTTC
v_gene: TRBV28; d_gene: .; abundance: few; j_gene: TRBJ2-5; CDR3aa: CASIDGGETQYF; CDR3nt: TGTGCCAGCATTGATGGGGGAGAGACCCAGTACTTC
v_gene: TRBV5-1; d_gene: .; abundance: .; j_gene: TRBJ2-1; CDR3aa: CASTFGGGPVYNEQFF; CDR3nt: TGCGCCAGCACCTTTGGTGGGGGTCCCGTTTACAATGAGCAGTTCTTC
v_gene: TRBV5-1; d_gene: TRBD1; abundance: few; j_gene: TRBJ2-1; CDR3aa: CASSFSGQGLNEQFF; CDR3nt: TGCGCCAGCAGCTTCTCGGGACAGGGCCTTAATGAGCAGTTCTTC
v_gene: TRBV3-1; d_gene: TRBD2; abundance: few; j_gene: TRBJ2-3; CDR3aa: CASSSYRRGVSDTQYF; CDR3nt: TGTGCCAGCAGCTCTTACAGGCGGGGGGTCTCAGATACGCAGTATTTT
v_gene: TRBV30; d_gene: .; abundance: few; j_gene: TRBJ1-1; CDR3aa: CAWSATARSTEAFF; CDR3nt: TGTGCCTGGAGTGCGACAGCCCGGAGCACTGAAGCTTTCTTT
v_gene: TRBV20-1; d_gene: .; abundance: .; j_gene: TRBJ2-1; CDR3aa: CSARVFERSYNEQFF; CDR3nt: TGCAGTGCTAGAGTTTTCGAGCGGTCCTACAATGAGCAGTTCTTC
v_gene: TRBV12-3/TRBV12-4; d_gene: TRBD2; abundance: .; j_gene: TRBJ2-1; CDR3aa: CASSSHSGGHRGQFF; CDR3nt: TGTGCCAGCAGTTCCCATAGCGGGGGTCATCGGGGGCAGTTCTTC
v_gene: TRBV12-3/TRBV12-4; d_gene: TRBD2; abundance: many; j_gene: TRBJ2-5; CDR3aa: CASRRLAGAGETQYF; CDR3nt: TGTGCCAGCAGACGACTAGCGGGGGCGGGGGAGACCCAGTACTTC
v_gene: TRBV27; d_gene: .; abundance: .; j_gene: TRBJ2-2; CDR3aa: CASSLFPGQRNSWELFF; CDR3nt: TGTGCCAGCAGTTTGTTCCCGGGACAAAGGAATTCATGGGAGCTGTTTTTT
v_gene: TRBV10-3; d_gene: TRBD1; abundance: .; j_gene: TRBJ1-1; CDR3aa: CAISESPDRGTNTEAFF; CDR3nt: TGTGCCATCAGTGAGTCCCCTGACAGGGGTACGAACACTGAAGCTTTCTTT
v_gene: TRBV7-3; d_gene: .; abundance: .; j_gene: TRBJ2-1; CDR3aa: CASSLTLSSYNEQFF; CDR3nt: TGTGCCAGCAGCTTAACTCTCTCCAGCTACAATGAGCAGTTCTTC
v_gene: TRBV6-5; d_gene: .; abundance: few; j_gene: TRBJ1-2; CDR3aa: CASSYEGFYGYTF; CDR3nt: TGTGCCAGCAGTTACGAGGGTTTCTATGGCTACACCTTC
v_gene: TRBV6-1; d_gene: TRBD2; abundance: few; j_gene: TRBJ2-1; CDR3aa: CANSLAGGNNEQFF; CDR3nt: TGTGCCAATTCTTTAGCGGGGGGGAACAATGAGCAGTTCTTC
v_gene: TRBV5-1; d_gene: TRBD1; abundance: many; j_gene: TRBJ2-7; CDR3aa: CASSDRGGSGEQYF; CDR3nt: TGCGCCAGTTCGGACAGGGGGGGATCGGGCGAGCAGTACTTC
v_gene: TRBV3-1; d_gene: .; abundance: few; j_gene: TRBJ2-3; CDR3aa: CASSRLGLGDTQYF; CDR3nt: TGTGCCAGCAGCCGACTAGGTCTAGGAGATACGCAGTATTTT
v_gene: TRBV5-1; d_gene: .; abundance: .; j_gene: TRBJ2-3; CDR3aa: CASSLGMTRSGTDTQYF; CDR3nt: TGCGCCAGCAGCTTGGGCATGACTAGATCAGGCACAGATACGCAGTATTTT
v_gene: TRBV6-1; d_gene: TRBD2; abundance: many; j_gene: TRBJ2-4; CDR3aa: CASNPPGRVQDKNIQYF; CDR3nt: TGTGCCAGCAACCCTCCAGGGAGGGTACAAGACAAAAACATTCAGTACTTC
v_gene: TRBV12-3/TRBV12-4; d_gene: TRBD1; abundance: many; j_gene: TRBJ1-5; CDR3aa: CASSQRQGLQPQHF; CDR3nt: TGTGCCAGCAGCCAGCGACAGGGGCTCCAGCCCCAGCATTTT
v_gene: TRBV9; d_gene: TRBD2; abundance: few; j_gene: TRBJ2-5; CDR3aa: CASSVTSGGWETQYF; CDR3nt: TGTGCCAGCAGCGTTACTAGCGGGGGATGGGAGACCCAGTACTTC
v_gene: TRBV5-5; d_gene: .; abundance: .; j_gene: TRBJ2-1; CDR3aa: CASSLEWAGLVFF; CDR3nt: TGTGCCAGCAGCTTGGAATGGGCGGGGTTAGTGTTCTTC
v_gene: TRBV5-1; d_gene: .; abundance: .; j_gene: TRBJ2-2; CDR3aa: CASSLELTGELFF; CDR3nt: TGCGCCAGCAGCTTGGAGCTCACCGGGGAGCTGTTTTTT
v_gene: TRBV7-9; d_gene: TRBD1; abundance: .; j_gene: TRBJ1-5; CDR3aa: CASSSAGTGEDQPQHF; CDR3nt: TGTGCCAGCAGCTCGGCCGGGACAGGGGAGGATCAGCCCCAGCATTTT
v_gene: TRBV28; d_gene: TRBD1; abundance: .; j_gene: TRBJ1-5; CDR3aa: CASSNRGNNQPQHF; CDR3nt: TGTGCCAGCAGCAACAGGGGGAACAATCAGCCCCAGCATTTT
v_gene: TRBV20-1; d_gene: TRBD2; abundance: few; j_gene: TRBJ2-5; CDR3aa: CSAKLAGQETQYF; CDR3nt: TGCAGTGCTAAACTAGCGGGGCAAGAGACCCAGTACTTC
v_gene: TRBV12-3/TRBV12-4; d_gene: .; abundance: many; j_gene: TRBJ2-1; CDR3aa: CASSYGSPRYNEQFF; CDR3nt: TGTGCCAGCAGTTACGGTTCCCCAAGGTACAATGAGCAGTTCTTC
v_gene: TRBV2; d_gene: TRBD2; abundance: few; j_gene: TRBJ2-2; CDR3aa: CASRRLAGTGELFF; CDR3nt: TGTGCCAGCAGGAGACTAGCGGGCACCGGGGAGCTGTTTTTT
v_gene: TRBV10-3; d_gene: TRBD1; abundance: few; j_gene: TRBJ1-1; CDR3aa: CATDRGGLMNTEAFF; CDR3nt: TGTGCCACGGACAGGGGTGGCCTCATGAACACTGAAGCTTTCTTT
v_gene: TRBV6-5; d_gene: TRBD1; abundance: few; j_gene: TRBJ1-2; CDR3aa: CASSYYRGANYGYTF; CDR3nt: TGTGCCAGCAGTTACTACAGGGGAGCGAACTATGGCTACACCTTC
v_gene: TRBV9; d_gene: .; abundance: .; j_gene: TRBJ1-2; CDR3aa: CASSVDLDPLNYGYTF; CDR3nt: TGTGCCAGCAGCGTAGATCTGGACCCTCTTAACTATGGCTACACCTTC
v_gene: TRBV18; d_gene: .; abundance: few; j_gene: TRBJ2-1; CDR3aa: CASSLTSTGSEQFF; CDR3nt: TGTGCCAGCTCACTTACTTCTACGGGGAGTGAGCAGTTCTTC